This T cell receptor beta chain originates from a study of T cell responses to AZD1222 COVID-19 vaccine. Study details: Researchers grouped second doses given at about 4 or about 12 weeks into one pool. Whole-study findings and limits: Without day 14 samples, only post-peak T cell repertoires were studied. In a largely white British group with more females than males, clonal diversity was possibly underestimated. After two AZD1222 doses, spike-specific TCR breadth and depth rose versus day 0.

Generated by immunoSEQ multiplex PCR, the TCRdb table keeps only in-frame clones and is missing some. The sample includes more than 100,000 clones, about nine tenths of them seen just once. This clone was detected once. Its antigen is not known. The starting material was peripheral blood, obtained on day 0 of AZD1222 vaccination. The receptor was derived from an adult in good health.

Written as DNA, the CDR3 is TGTGCCAGCAGCAAATTCTACAACACTGAAGCTTTCTTT. Protein product: CASSKFYNTEAFF. The chain recombines TRBV27 with TRBJ1-1; D call uncertain. Germline CDR1 is MNHEY and CDR2 is SMNVEV (reference sequence). The length of the CDR3 is 13 residues. V was shortened by 6 bases and J by 2 bases, with 10 bases between the two germline ends.